This T cell receptor (beta chain) was sequenced in a study of Ad26.COV2.S vaccination and SARS-CoV-2 variants. The protocol was immunoSEQ multiplex PCR, while the TCRdb copy is restricted to in-frame clones and leaves out a portion. The sample holds roughly 450,000 clones, approximately 92% seen once. Sample treatment: some 20 received Ad26.COV2.S at low or high dose, single or two shots; roughly five received placebo; per-sample allocation not given. Collection of the samples took place on day 63 after the first injection of vaccine or placebo. The trim removed 6 bases at V and 1 base at J, leaving 10 bases unmatched. The germline V gene encodes CDR1 LNHDA and CDR2 SQIVND (reference sequence). CDR3 length: 17 amino acids.

The rearrangement uses TRBV19 and TRBJ2-1; TRBD2 matches at 9 bases. The TCR originated in a person aged 18-65 years who received the Ad26.COV2.S COVID-19 vaccine or a placebo. This sample comprised peripheral blood, obtained in a trial of Ad26.COV2.S vaccine versus placebo. The CDR3 is CASSVAATSGSYNEQFF. CDR3 DNA: TGTGCCAGTAGCGTGGCGGCGACTAGCGGATCCTACAATGAGCAGTTCTTC. The variable domain in full, completed from reference TRBV19 and TRBJ2-1, reads DGGITQSPKYLFRKEGQNVTLSCEQNLNHDAMYWYRQDPGQGLRLIYYSQIVNDFQKGDIAEGYSVSREKKESFPLTVTSAQKNPTAFYLCASSVAATSGSYNEQFFGPGTRLTVL.